This T cell receptor (beta chain) was recovered during a study of blood T cell repertoires in COVID-19. Study summary: The study drew acute and convalescent COVID-19 samples from the United States, Italy and Spain. PBMCs, B-cell-depleted T cells, or T cells provided the cDNA or gDNA that made up the material.

The method was immunoSEQ multiplex PCR; TCRdb's version includes in-frame clones alone and lacks a portion of them. The data contain fewer than 300,000 clones, about 88% of them singletons. The receptor was isolated from a man in his sixties who had recovered from COVID-19. The sample consisted of peripheral blood.

The CDR3 bases are TGTGCCAGCTCACCATCTAGGGGGATGAATCAGCCCCAGCATTTT. It yields the protein CASSPSRGMNQPQHF. The chain joins TRBV18 to TRBJ1-5; weak D call: TRBD1 (6 bases). With 2 bases removed from V and 4 bases from J, the gap between germline ends came to 12 bases. CDR1 is KGHSH, CDR2 LQKENI, per germline. The CDR3 is 15 residues long.